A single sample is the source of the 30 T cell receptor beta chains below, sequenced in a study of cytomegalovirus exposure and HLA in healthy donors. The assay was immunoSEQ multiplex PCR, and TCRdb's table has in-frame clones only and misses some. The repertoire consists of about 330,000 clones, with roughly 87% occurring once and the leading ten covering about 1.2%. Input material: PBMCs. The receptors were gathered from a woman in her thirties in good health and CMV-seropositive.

The CDR3 nucleotides are TGTGCCAGCAGCTTAGGGGGACTAGACGGAGAGACCCAGTACTTC. Translated, it gives CASSLGGLDGETQYF. The chain links TRBV7-3 to TRBJ2-5; 8 nucleotides agree with TRBD2. Germline CDR1 is SGHTA and CDR2 is FQGTGA. J lost 4 bases, V lost 2 bases, and 6 bases had no gene match. The CDR3 totals 15 residues.

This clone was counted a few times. CDR3 sequence: CASSSISEAYEQYF. The CDR3 DNA is TGTGCCAGCAGTTCGATTAGCGAGGCCTACGAGCAGTACTTC. V is TRBV6-1 and J is TRBJ2-7; tentatively, D is TRBD2 (5 bases). Per germline, CDR1 MNHNS and CDR2 SASEGT. CDR3 length: 14 residues. V dropped 5 bases and J dropped 2 bases, with 13 bases sitting between them.

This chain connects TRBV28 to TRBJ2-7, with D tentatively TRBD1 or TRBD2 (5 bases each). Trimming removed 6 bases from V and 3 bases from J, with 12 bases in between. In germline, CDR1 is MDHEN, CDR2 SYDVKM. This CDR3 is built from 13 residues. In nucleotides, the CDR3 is TGTGCCAGCAGACCGGGACCGGACTACGAGCAGTACTTC. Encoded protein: CASRPGPDYEQYF.

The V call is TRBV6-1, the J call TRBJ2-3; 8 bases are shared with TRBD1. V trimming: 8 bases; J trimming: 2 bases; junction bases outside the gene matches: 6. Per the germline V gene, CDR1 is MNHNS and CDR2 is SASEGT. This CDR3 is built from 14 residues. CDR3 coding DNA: TGTGCCAGCGGAGACAGGGGCCTCACAGATACGCAGTATTTT. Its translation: CASGDRGLTDTQYF.

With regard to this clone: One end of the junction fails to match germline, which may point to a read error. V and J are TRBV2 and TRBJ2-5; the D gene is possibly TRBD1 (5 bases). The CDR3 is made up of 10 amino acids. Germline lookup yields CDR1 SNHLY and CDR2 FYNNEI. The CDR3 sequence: CASSAGKIHF. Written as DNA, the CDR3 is TGTGCCAGCAGTGCAGGGAAGATTCACTTC.

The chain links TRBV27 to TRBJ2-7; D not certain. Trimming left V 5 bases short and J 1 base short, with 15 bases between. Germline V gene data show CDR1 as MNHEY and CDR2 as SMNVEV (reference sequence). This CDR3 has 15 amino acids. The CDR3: CASSPYSDGSYEQYF. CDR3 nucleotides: TGTGCCAGCAGTCCGTACTCTGACGGATCCTACGAGCAGTACTTC.

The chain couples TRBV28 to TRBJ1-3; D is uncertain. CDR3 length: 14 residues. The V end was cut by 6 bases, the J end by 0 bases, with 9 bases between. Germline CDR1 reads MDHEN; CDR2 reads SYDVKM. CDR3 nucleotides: TGTGCCAGCAGGGACTCCTACTCTGGAAACACCATATATTTT. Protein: CASRDSYSGNTIYF.

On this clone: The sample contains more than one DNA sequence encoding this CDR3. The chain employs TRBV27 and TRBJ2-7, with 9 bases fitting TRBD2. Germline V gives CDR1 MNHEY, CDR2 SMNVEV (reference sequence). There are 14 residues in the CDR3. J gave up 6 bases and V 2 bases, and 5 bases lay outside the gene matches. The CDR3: CASSLLAGGGEQYF. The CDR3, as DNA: TGTGCCAGCAGTTTACTGGCGGGAGGGGGCGAGCAGTACTTC.

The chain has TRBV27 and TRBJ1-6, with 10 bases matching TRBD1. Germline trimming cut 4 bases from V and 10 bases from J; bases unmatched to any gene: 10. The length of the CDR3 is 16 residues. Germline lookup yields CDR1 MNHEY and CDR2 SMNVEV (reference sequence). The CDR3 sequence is CASSSSGTGVGSPLHF. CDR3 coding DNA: TGTGCCAGCAGTTCCTCCGGGACAGGGGTAGGCTCACCCCTCCACTTT.

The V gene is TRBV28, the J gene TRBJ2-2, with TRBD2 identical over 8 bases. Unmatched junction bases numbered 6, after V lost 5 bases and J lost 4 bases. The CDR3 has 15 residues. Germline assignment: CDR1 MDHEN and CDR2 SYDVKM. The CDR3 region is CASSPGGGPTGELFF. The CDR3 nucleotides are TGTGCCAGCAGTCCCGGGGGGGGCCCCACCGGGGAGCTGTTTTTT.

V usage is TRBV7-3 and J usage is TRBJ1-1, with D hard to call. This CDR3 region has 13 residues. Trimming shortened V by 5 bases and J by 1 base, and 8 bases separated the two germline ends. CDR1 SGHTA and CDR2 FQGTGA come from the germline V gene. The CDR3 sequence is CASSVQRNTEAFF. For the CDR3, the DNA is TGTGCCAGCAGCGTACAGCGGAACACTGAAGCTTTCTTT.

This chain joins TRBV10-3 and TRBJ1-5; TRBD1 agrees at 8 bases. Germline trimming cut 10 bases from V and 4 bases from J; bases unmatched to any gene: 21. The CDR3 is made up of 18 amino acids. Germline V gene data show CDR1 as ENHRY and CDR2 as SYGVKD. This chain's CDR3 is CATSRTGSLRAENQPQHF. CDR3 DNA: TGTGCCACCTCTCGGACAGGGTCCCTCCGCGCGGAAAATCAGCCCCAGCATTTT.

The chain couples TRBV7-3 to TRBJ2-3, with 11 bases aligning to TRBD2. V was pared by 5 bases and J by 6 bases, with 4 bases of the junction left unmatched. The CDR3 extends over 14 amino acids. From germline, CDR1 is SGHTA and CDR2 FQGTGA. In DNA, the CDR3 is TGTGCCAGCAGCCCCCCTAGCGGGGGGGATACGCAGTATTTT. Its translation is CASSPPSGGDTQYF.

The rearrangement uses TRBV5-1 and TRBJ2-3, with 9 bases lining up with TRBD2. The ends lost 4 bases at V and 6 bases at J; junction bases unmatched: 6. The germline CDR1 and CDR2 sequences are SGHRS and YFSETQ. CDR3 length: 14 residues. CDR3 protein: CASSVSSGMDTQYF. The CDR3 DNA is TGCGCCAGCAGCGTATCTAGCGGGATGGATACGCAGTATTTT.

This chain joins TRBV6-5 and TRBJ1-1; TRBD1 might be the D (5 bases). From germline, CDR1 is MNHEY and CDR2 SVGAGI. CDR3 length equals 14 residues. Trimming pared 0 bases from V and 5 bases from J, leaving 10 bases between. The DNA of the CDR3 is TGTGCCAGCAGTTACTCGGGAGGGGAAACTGAAGCTTTCTTT. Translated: CASSYSGGETEAFF.

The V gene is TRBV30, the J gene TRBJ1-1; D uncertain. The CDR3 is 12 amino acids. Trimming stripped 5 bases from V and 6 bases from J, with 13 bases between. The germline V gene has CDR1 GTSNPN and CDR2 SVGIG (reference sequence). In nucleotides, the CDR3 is TGTGCCTGGCAAACCCGCAAGGCTGAAGCTTTCTTT. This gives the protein CAWQTRKAEAFF.

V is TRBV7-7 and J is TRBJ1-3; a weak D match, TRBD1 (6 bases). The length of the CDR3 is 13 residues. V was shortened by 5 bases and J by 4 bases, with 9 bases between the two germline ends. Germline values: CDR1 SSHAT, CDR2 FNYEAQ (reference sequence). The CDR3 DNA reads TGTGCCAGCAGCCAGGGGCAGGGAAACACCATATATTTT. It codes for CASSQGQGNTIYF.

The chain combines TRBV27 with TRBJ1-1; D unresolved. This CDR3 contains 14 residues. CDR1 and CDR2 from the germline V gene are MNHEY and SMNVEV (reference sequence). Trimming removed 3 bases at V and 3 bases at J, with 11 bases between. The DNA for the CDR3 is TGTGCCAGCAGTTTGAGGACCGACTACACTGAAGCTTTCTTT. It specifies CASSLRTDYTEAFF.

As DNA, the CDR3 is TGTGCCAGTGCCCCGGGACAAGCTACGCAGTATTTT. Amino acids: CASAPGQATQYF. The gene calls are TRBV19 and TRBJ2-3, with D possibly matching TRBD1 (6 bases). CDR3 length: 12 residues. With 8 bases removed from V and 8 bases from J, the gap between germline ends came to 14 bases. CDR1 and CDR2 from the germline V gene are LNHDA and SQIVND (reference sequence).

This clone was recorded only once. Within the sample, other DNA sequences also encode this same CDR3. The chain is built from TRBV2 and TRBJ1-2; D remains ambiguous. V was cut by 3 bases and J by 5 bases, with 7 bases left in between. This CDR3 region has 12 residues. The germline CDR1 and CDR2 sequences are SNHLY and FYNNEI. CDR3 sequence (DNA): TGTGCCAGCAGTGAGGGTCGGTATGGCTACACCTTC. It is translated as CASSEGRYGYTF.

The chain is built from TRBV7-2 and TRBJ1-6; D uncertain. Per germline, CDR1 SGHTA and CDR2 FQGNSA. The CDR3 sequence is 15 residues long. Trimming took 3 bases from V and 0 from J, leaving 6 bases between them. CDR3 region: CASSLGSSYNSPLHF. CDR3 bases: TGTGCCAGCAGCTTGGGGTCCTCCTATAATTCACCCCTCCACTTT.

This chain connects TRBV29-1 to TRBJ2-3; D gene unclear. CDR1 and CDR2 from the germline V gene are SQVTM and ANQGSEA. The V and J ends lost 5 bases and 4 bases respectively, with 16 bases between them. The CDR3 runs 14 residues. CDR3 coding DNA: TGCAGCGTTTCTGGGCAGTTTCGGGCAGATACGCAGTATTTT. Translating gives CSVSGQFRADTQYF.

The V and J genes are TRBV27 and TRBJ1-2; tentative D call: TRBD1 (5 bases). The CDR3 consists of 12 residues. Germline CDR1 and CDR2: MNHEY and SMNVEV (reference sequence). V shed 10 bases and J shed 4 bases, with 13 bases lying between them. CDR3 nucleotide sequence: TGTGCCACCGCGACAGCTCTCTATGGCTACACCTTC. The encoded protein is CATATALYGYTF.

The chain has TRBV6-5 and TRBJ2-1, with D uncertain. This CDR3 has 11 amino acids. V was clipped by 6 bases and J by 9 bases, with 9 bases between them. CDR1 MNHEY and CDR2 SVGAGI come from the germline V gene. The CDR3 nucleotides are TGTGCCAGCAGCTATCCGGGTGAGCAGTTCTTC. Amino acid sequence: CASSYPGEQFF.

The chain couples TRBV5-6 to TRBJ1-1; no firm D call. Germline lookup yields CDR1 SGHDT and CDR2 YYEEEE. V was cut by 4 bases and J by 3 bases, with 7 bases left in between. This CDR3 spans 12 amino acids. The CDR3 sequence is CASSPRDTEAFF. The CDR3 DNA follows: TGTGCCAGCAGCCCCCGAGACACTGAAGCTTTCTTT. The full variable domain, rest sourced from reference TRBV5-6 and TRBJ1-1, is DAGVTQSPTHLIKTRGQQVTLRCSPKSGHDTVSWYQQALGQGPQFIFQYYEEEERQRGNFPDRFSGHQFPNYSSELNVNALLLGDSALYLCASSPRDTEAFFGQGTRLTVV.

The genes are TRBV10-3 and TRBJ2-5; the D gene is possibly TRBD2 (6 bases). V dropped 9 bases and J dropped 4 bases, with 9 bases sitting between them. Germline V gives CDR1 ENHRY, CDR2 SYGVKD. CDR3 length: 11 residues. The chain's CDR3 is CAIQEGETQYF. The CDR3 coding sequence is TGTGCCATTCAGGAGGGAGAGACCCAGTACTTC.

The DNA of the CDR3 is TGTGCCAGCAGTTACTCTGGGGCAGGCAATCAGCCCCAGCATTTT. The encoded protein is CASSYSGAGNQPQHF. V and J are TRBV6-5 and TRBJ1-5; possibly TRBD1 for D (5 bases). The CDR3 consists of 15 residues. The germline V gene has CDR1 MNHEY and CDR2 SVGAGI. V was clipped by 0 bases and J by 2 bases, with 8 bases between them.

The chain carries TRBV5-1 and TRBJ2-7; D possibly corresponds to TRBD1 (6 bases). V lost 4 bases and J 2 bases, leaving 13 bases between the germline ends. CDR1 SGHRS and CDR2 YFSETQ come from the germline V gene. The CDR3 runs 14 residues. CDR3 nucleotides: TGCGCCAGCAGCCTGGACAGTTATACCTACGAGCAGTACTTC. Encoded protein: CASSLDSYTYEQYF.

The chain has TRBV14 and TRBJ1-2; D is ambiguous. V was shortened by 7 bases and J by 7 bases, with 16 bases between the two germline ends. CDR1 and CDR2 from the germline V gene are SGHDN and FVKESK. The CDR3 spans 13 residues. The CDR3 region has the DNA TGTGCCAGCACTGCGTCGGGGTCTGGTGGCTACACCTTC. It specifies CASTASGSGGYTF.

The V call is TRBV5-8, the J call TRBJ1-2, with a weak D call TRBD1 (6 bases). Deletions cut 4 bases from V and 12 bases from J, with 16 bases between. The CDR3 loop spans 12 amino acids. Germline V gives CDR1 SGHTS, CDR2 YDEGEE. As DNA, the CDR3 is TGTGCCAGCAGCCCTAGGACAGCGTCGGACACCTTC. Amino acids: CASSPRTASDTF.